This entry features one T cell receptor beta chain sequence. The antigen is undetermined. Deletions cut 2 bases from V and 5 bases from J, with 15 bases between. Germline-derived CDR1 and CDR2 are SNHLY and FYNNEI. The CDR3 sequence is 15 residues long. This entry comes from a study of cytomegalovirus exposure and HLA in healthy donors. Background on the study: A prior study identified 90 million to 120 million unique TCR beta sequences from 200 million or so T cells.

It was with 60 Vbeta and 13 Jbeta primers that the PCR ran. Assay used: immunoSEQ multiplex PCR; TCRdb lists only in-frame clones, some missing. The table records 150,000 to 200,000 clones, around 80% of them present only once. Points from the study as a whole: Across donors, most TCRs were seen rarely, yet some public ones were widespread. For presence/absence analyses, sequencing depth was assumed to be roughly uniform across donors.

The specimen was PBMCs. This TCR came from a woman in her forties in good health and CMV-seronegative. The chain couples TRBV2 to TRBJ1-2; tentative D call: TRBD1 (5 bases). The CDR3 coding sequence is TGTGCCAGCAGTGAATTGGAGACAGTCTTTTATGGCTACACCTTC. Protein sequence: CASSELETVFYGYTF. Full variable domain (missing parts from reference TRBV2 and TRBJ1-2): EPEVTQTPSHQVTQMGQEVILRCVPISNHLYFYWYRQILGQKVEFLVSFYNNEISEKSEIFDDQFSVERPDGSNFTLKIRSTKLEDSAMYFCASSELETVFYGYTFGSGTRLTVV.